One and the same sample provided the 3 T cell receptor beta chains below, sequenced in a study of technical replicates of blood from a handful of donors (dated by TCRdb to between 2016 and 2019). The library came from the immunoSEQ multiplex PCR assay. In TCRdb, the immuneACCESS table is reduced to in-frame sequences with V and J assigned. These tables do not hold every clone; where another copy was compared, an unresolved V gene accounts for under half, and the others remain unexplained. Across this sample there are some 73,000 clones, with 90% seen only once. About 4.5% of the sample goes to the ten largest clones. Sequencing was done on a sample of PBMCs. The source of these receptors is a human donor in good health. Some clones in this sample may be carry-over from other donors' samples.

The CDR3 DNA follows: TGTGCCAGCAGTTACAGCGGGCCTCCCTACAATGAGCAGTTCTTC. Its protein product is CASSYSGPPYNEQFF. The V call is TRBV6-6, the J call TRBJ2-1, with D perhaps TRBD2 (6 bases). The CDR3 covers 15 residues. V gave up 2 bases and J gave up 2 bases, with 10 bases separating them. Germline lookup yields CDR1 MNHNY and CDR2 SVGAGI (reference sequence).

The chain uses TRBV4-1 and TRBJ1-2, with D unresolved. The germline gives CDR1 MGHRA, CDR2 YSYEKL. V was pared by 0 bases and J by 5 bases, with 16 bases between. This CDR3 has 16 residues. This CDR3 is CASSQDTRAPSYGYTF. CDR3 nucleotides: TGCGCCAGCAGCCAAGATACCCGAGCCCCCTCTTATGGCTACACCTTC.

This clone came up once. The chain combines TRBV28 with TRBJ2-7; TRBD2 matches 10 bases. The CDR3 is 12 amino acids. The junction had 1 base not matched to a gene; V was cut back by 7 bases and J by 4 bases. Looked up from germline, CDR1 is MDHEN and CDR2 is SYDVKM. The CDR3 protein is CASTSGSYEQYF. The DNA of the CDR3 is TGTGCCAGCACTAGCGGGAGTTACGAGCAGTACTTC.